Below, one T cell receptor (beta chain) is given with its context. Its antigen is not identified. This entry is derived from a study of cytomegalovirus exposure and HLA in healthy donors. Here immunoSEQ multiplex PCR was the method, and the copy in TCRdb shows in-frame clones only, minus some. The sample lists some 76,000 clones; approximately 94% were seen once. Regarding the study as a whole: Many donors shared some public TCRs, even though most TCR sequences were rare. Published work reported that the classifier diagnosed cytomegalovirus status with high specificity and sensitivity.

The CDR3 extends over 16 amino acids. Per the germline V gene, CDR1 is MRHNA and CDR2 is SNTAGT. The V gene end was trimmed by 2 bases and the J gene end by 6 bases; junction bases not matched to a gene: 7. The clonotype comes from a woman younger than 30 in good health and CMV-seronegative. Sequencing input: PBMCs. The J gene is TRBJ2-3, the V gene TRBV6-4, with TRBD2 matching 11 bases. The CDR3, as DNA: TGTGCCAGCAGTGACAGGGTAGCGGGGGGGCCGGATACGCAGTATTTT. It is translated as CASSDRVAGGPDTQYF.